A selection of T cell receptor beta chains follows, all from one sample in a study of technical replicates of blood from several donors. TCRdb keeps only in-frame clones here, not all; method: immunoSEQ multiplex PCR. The sample gives 100,000 or so clones, roughly 96% of which show up once; about 0.38% is in the top ten. Sequencing input: T cells isolated from PBMCs. The receptors stem from a human donor in good health. CDR3s include the opening cysteine and the closing phenylalanine or tryptophan. A D gene is named only where the DNA matches it firmly. Rows give clone size only sometimes, using once, few, many, or a class for an expanded clone.

clone size,V gene,J gene,D gene,CDR3 DNA,CDR3 protein
NA,TRBV28,TRBJ2-7,TRBD1,TGTGCCAGCAGACCCCGGGACAGATCCTACGAGCAGTACTTC,CASRPRDRSYEQYF
NA,TRBV19,TRBJ2-7,NA,TGTGCCAGTAGTATCTCAGGGGACGAGCAGTACTTC,CASSISGDEQYF
NA,TRBV5-1,TRBJ2-3,TRBD2,TGCGCCAGCAGCTCCGGACTAGCGGGAAACACAGATACGCAGTATTTT,CASSSGLAGNTDTQYF
NA,TRBV5-4,TRBJ1-2,NA,TGTGCCAGCAGCCAGAGCAGGTCCTATGGCTACACCTTC,CASSQSRSYGYTF
NA,TRBV6-5,TRBJ2-1,TRBD2,TGTGCCAGCAGCCACCGGGGACTACACAATGAGCAGTTCTTC,CASSHRGLHNEQFF
NA,TRBV7-2,TRBJ2-7,TRBD1,TGTGCCAGCAGCTTAAGGACAGGGCAGACCTACGAGCAGTACTTC,CASSLRTGQTYEQYF
NA,TRBV5-1,TRBJ2-2,NA,TGCGCCAGCAGCAGGGGACTTTTGAACACCGGGGAGCTGTTTTTT,CASSRGLLNTGELFF
NA,TRBV2,TRBJ1-5,TRBD1,TGTGCCAGCAGAGGACAGGGAACTCAGCCCCAGCATTTT,CASRGQGTQPQHF
NA,TRBV6-1,TRBJ2-7,NA,TGTGCCAGCAGTGAAGCCGTCGGGAGTAAGTCCGAGCAGTACTTC,CASSEAVGSKSEQYF
NA,TRBV7-2,TRBJ1-5,NA,TGTGCCAGCAGCCGCCGGGGTAATCAGCCCCAGCATTTT,CASSRRGNQPQHF
NA,TRBV7-2,TRBJ1-4,NA,TGTGCCAGCAGCTTAATTTGGGTGGGGCAGGGGAATGAAAAACTGTTTTTT,CASSLIWVGQGNEKLFF
NA,TRBV6-5,TRBJ2-2,NA,TGTGCCAGCAGTTACGGTCGAGGGACTGGGGAGCTGTTTTTT,CASSYGRGTGELFF
NA,TRBV5-1,TRBJ1-6,NA,TGCGCCAGCAGCATTACAGGGAACATCAATTCACCCCTCCACTTT,CASSITGNINSPLHF
NA,TRBV2,TRBJ2-1,TRBD2,TGTGCCAGCAGGGTTACGGGAGGCTCCTCCTACAATGAGCAGTTCTTC,CASRVTGGSSYNEQFF
NA,TRBV5-1,TRBJ2-1,NA,TGCGCCAGCGGCCCCTGGGGGCTGAGCAATGAGCAGTTCTTC,CASGPWGLSNEQFF
NA,TRBV7-3,TRBJ2-1,TRBD2,TGTGCCAGCAGCTTGCCCGGACTAGCGGGTTACAATGAGCAGTTCTTC,CASSLPGLAGYNEQFF
NA,TRBV6-5,TRBJ1-1,TRBD1,TGTGCCAGCAGTCCAGGGGGCGAAGACACTGAAGCTTTCTTT,CASSPGGEDTEAFF
NA,TRBV7-2,TRBJ1-5,TRBD1,TGTGCCAGCAGCTCATACCCTAGGGGGCGCATTGGCAATCAGCCCCAGCATTTT,CASSSYPRGRIGNQPQHF
once,TRBV15,TRBJ2-7,TRBD2,TGTGCCACCAGCAGAGATCTAGCTAGCGGTTCCTACGAGCAGTACTTC,CATSRDLASGSYEQYF
NA,TRBV6-5,TRBJ2-7,NA,TGTGCCAGCAGTTCACAGGTTACTTTAGGGGAGCAGTACTTC,CASSSQVTLGEQYF
NA,TRBV6-4,TRBJ2-1,TRBD2,TGTGCCAGCAGTGACCGCGCGGGAGAGAGCTATGAGCAGTTCTTC,CASSDRAGESYEQFF
once,TRBV6-1,TRBJ1-5,NA,TGTGCCAGCAGTGAATACAGGGGCAATCAGCCCCAGCATTTT,CASSEYRGNQPQHF
NA,TRBV19,TRBJ1-5,NA,TGTGCCAGTAGCTCTAGTCAGCCCCAGCATTTT,CASSSSQPQHF
once,TRBV7-2,TRBJ2-5,TRBD2,TGTGCCAGCAGCCCCTCTTGGGGGGGGAGTCAAGAGACCCAGTACTTC,CASSPSWGGSQETQYF
NA,TRBV5-1,TRBJ1-2,TRBD1,TGCGCCAGCAGCTTGGCCCTTACAGGGGACTATGGCTACACCTTC,CASSLALTGDYGYTF
once,TRBV10-3,TRBJ1-4,NA,TGTGCCATCAGCCCCTCCTTGGGGCTAAATGAAAAACTGTTTTTT,CAISPSLGLNEKLFF
NA,TRBV2,TRBJ2-3,NA,TGTGCCAGCATGGAAAGGACAGCGAGCACAGATACGCAGTATTTT,CASMERTASTDTQYF
NA,TRBV27,TRBJ2-7,NA,TGTGCCAGCAGTTCGAACTCATGGTACGAGCAGTACTTC,CASSSNSWYEQYF
NA,TRBV6-5,TRBJ1-1,NA,TGTGCCAGCAGTCCCAATACTAACACTGAAGCTTTCTTT,CASSPNTNTEAFF
NA,TRBV7-3,TRBJ1-1,TRBD1,TGTGCCAGCAGCGTAACAGGGGGTAGCACTGAAGCTTTCTTT,CASSVTGGSTEAFF
NA,TRBV19,TRBJ2-7,NA,TGTGCCAGTAGTCCGGGACACCTCTACGAGCAGTACTTC,CASSPGHLYEQYF
NA,TRBV28,TRBJ2-7,NA,TGTGCCACCCCATTTCCGGGACATCCGTACCACGAGCAGTACTTC,CATPFPGHPYHEQYF
NA,TRBV21-1,TRBJ1-2,NA,TGTGCCAGCGGTATAGGGGCGGCTGGCTACACCTTC,CASGIGAAGYTF